This T cell receptor (beta chain) came from a study of T cell responses to AZD1222 COVID-19 vaccine (dated by TCRdb to about 2021). With regard to the full study: A total of around 240 trial participants underwent TCR sequencing, of whom 207 had received two doses of AZD1222 and roughly 26 had received two doses of the MenACWY control vaccine. Trial participants were enrolled by age into subgroups of 18-55, 56-69 and 70-plus years, and around 150, 29 and 61 TCR-sequenced participants, respectively, were included in these subgroups. The paper's findings and limits, for the study overall: Conclusions about previously exposed vaccinees are limited because only a handful of AZD1222 recipients were SARS-CoV-2 seropositive at baseline. Most participants were white British and females outnumbered males, and the authors suggested that clonal diversity may have been underestimated. Reportedly, close to half of the unique spike-specific TCRs recognized epitopes lying outside the regions that are mutated in the B.1.351 and B.1.1.7 variants. In the small 56-69-year group, the increase in depth fell short of significance, most likely because of low power. The whole spike protein was spanned by vaccine-associated CD4 TCRs, and dominant responses were seen in regions 160-218 and 743-854. Because no day 14 peak-response samples were available, the repertoires could be characterized only after the peak T cell response. Spike-specific TCR breadth and depth rose significantly after two AZD1222 doses compared with day 0 and with MenACWY recipients.

CDR1 is given as LGHDT and CDR2 as YNNKEL, both from the germline V gene (reference sequence). Trimming at the junction amounts to 5 bases on V and 3 bases on J, and the germline ends lie 19 bases apart. From its cysteine to its phenylalanine, the CDR3 spans 16 amino acids. Here the CDR3 DNA is all that survives: 48 bases in frame from base 1. The CDR3 regions of human TCRbeta chains were analyzed by immunosequencing. Regarding the original processing steps: TCRs in the repertoires were matched against a reference library of SARS-CoV-2-specific TCRs that had been generated with the MIRA antigen-specificity platform. Breadth was defined as the fraction of unique TCRs that were SARS-CoV-2-associated, and depth was defined as the fraction of total T cells that were SARS-CoV-2-associated. Using the MIRA data, each spike-specific TCR was mapped to the spike region that the TCR reacts to and placed in a CD4 or CD8 class. Log10-transformed breadth and depth values were compared by one-way ANOVA with Sidak's multiple comparisons tests. TCRdb retrieved this table from immuneACCESS and kept in-frame rearrangements only. Not all clones are present; in checked studies, unresolved V genes account for under half, and no reason is known for the remainder. V, J and clone size are taken as reported in that table, and D and trimming were inferred from the DNA itself. For this sample there are about 92,000 clones; around nine tenths appear just once. Jointly, the top ten make up about a tenth of the sample.

The time point label here, explained by the study, means: baseline before first vaccination. The sample's treatment or condition label, decoded: meningococcal conjugate vaccine given as trial control. Samples from vaccinated people were obtained from the UK trials COV001 and COV002, which included a single-blind randomized controlled phase 2/3 trial of AZD1222 (ChAdOx1 nCoV-19) in healthy adults. Trial participant PBMC samples were collected at day 0 and day 28 after the second dose for TCRbeta chain sequencing. To note about this clone: This receptor's antigen is unknown. Qualities for individual bases were not recorded, and no much larger clone is one base off.

The sequence came from an adult in good health. The receptor chain draws on TRBV3-1 (or the pseudogene TRBV3-2) and TRBJ2-5; TRBD2 could be the D gene, as 5 bases match. The specimen was peripheral blood, collected on day 0 of MenACWY control vaccination. The CDR3 region reads CASSFRTEWPKETQYF. The sequence in DNA is TGTGCCAGCAGCTTTCGGACTGAATGGCCCAAAGAGACCCAGTACTTC.